One sample yielded the 27 T cell receptor beta chains listed below, sequenced in a study of cytomegalovirus exposure and HLA in healthy donors. 13 Jbeta primers and 60 Vbeta primers were used for the PCR. The protocol was immunoSEQ multiplex PCR, while the TCRdb copy is restricted to in-frame clones and leaves out a portion. Of roughly 120,000 clones in the sample, 70% to 80% were seen once. Sequenced material: PBMCs. Receptors were obtained from a woman aged 50 to 65 in good health and CMV-seropositive.

The rearrangement uses TRBV4-3 and TRBJ1-2; 11 bases are a match to TRBD1. The J segment lost 4 bases and the V segment lost 3 bases, leaving 7 bases of the junction unmatched. Germline values: CDR1 LGHNA, CDR2 YSLEER. The CDR3 spans 16 residues. This CDR3 reads CASSHSGTGGIYGYTF. In DNA form, the CDR3 reads TGCGCCAGCAGCCACTCCGGGACAGGGGGTATCTATGGCTACACCTTC.

The chain recombines TRBV7-2 with TRBJ1-3; no clear D. The CDR3 covers 15 residues. The germline V gene encodes CDR1 SGHTA and CDR2 FQGNSA. Trimming pared 2 bases from V and 0 bases from J, leaving 8 bases between. The CDR3 sequence is CASSLNPFSGNTIYF. The CDR3 DNA reads as TGTGCCAGCAGCTTAAATCCCTTCTCTGGAAACACCATATATTTT.

The sample holds a few counts of this clone. V is TRBV25-1 and J is TRBJ2-5; tentative D call: TRBD2 (6 bases). Per germline, CDR1 MGHDK and CDR2 SYGVNS. This CDR3 spans 15 amino acids. V was trimmed by 0 bases and J by 4 bases, leaving 12 bases between them. The CDR3 spells CASSEYLGGVETQYF. As DNA, the CDR3 is TGTGCCAGCAGTGAATACTTGGGGGGAGTAGAGACCCAGTACTTC.

The table lists this clone with a few counts. This sequence joins TRBV27 and TRBJ1-4, with TRBD1 identical over 8 bases. V lost 4 bases and J lost 8; bases outside the gene matches: 12. The CDR3 extends over 16 amino acids. Germline V gene lookup returns CDR1 MNHEY and CDR2 SMNVEV (reference sequence). CDR3 DNA sequence: TGTGCCAGCAGTTCCATCCCGGACAGGGATGGGGAAAAACTGTTTTTT. Amino acids: CASSSIPDRDGEKLFF.

J is TRBJ2-2 and V is TRBV5-1; TRBD1 matches 8 bases. The CDR3 extends over 15 amino acids. Unmatched junction bases numbered 6, after V lost 4 bases and J lost 4 bases. Per germline, CDR1 SGHRS and CDR2 YFSETQ. Here the CDR3 DNA reads TGCGCCAGCAGCACGGGACAGGAGAGCACCGGGGAGCTGTTTTTT. It translates to CASSTGQESTGELFF. Complete variable domain (other parts from reference TRBV5-1 and TRBJ2-2): KAGVTQTPRYLIKTRGQQVTLSCSPISGHRSVSWYQQTPGQGLQFLFEYFSETQRNKGNFPGRFSGRQFSNSRSEMNVSTLELGDSALYLCASSTGQESTGELFFGEGSRLTVL.

This chain's CDR3 is CASSLDYLSTDTQYF. The CDR3 coding sequence is TGTGCCAGCAGCTTGGACTACCTTAGCACAGATACGCAGTATTTT. The chain carries TRBV5-4 and TRBJ2-3; D not certain. This CDR3 is built from 15 residues. Trimming left V 0 bases short and J 0 bases short, with 8 bases between. Germline V gives CDR1 SGHNT, CDR2 YYREEE (reference sequence).

The J gene is TRBJ1-1, the V gene TRBV25-1; the D gene is possibly TRBD1 (6 bases). Trimming removed 2 bases from V and 5 bases from J, with 18 bases in between. The CDR3 consists of 16 residues. Germline-derived CDR1 and CDR2 are MGHDK and SYGVNS. CDR3 residues: CASSETIQGRGTEAFF. The CDR3 nucleotides are TGTGCCAGCAGTGAAACTATCCAGGGGCGAGGGACTGAAGCTTTCTTT.

The V call is TRBV7-2, the J call TRBJ1-1; TRBD1 agrees at 7 bases. This CDR3 has 15 residues. CDR1 SGHTA and CDR2 FQGNSA come from the germline V gene. V was pared by 5 bases and J by 1 base, with 7 bases of the junction left unmatched. In nucleotides, the CDR3 is TGTGCCAGCAGCCCGATAGGGACAGCGAACACTGAAGCTTTCTTT. It translates to CASSPIGTANTEAFF.

This clone was detected only a few times. CDR3 sequence: CAWSARVEQYF. Here the CDR3 DNA reads TGTGCCTGGAGTGCGAGGGTCGAGCAGTACTTC. V usage is TRBV30 and J usage is TRBJ2-7; possible D gene TRBD2, 5 bases. Trimming took 1 base from V and 6 from J, leaving 7 bases between them. The germline CDR1 and CDR2 sequences are GTSNPN and SVGIG (reference sequence). The CDR3 is 11 amino acids. Drawing the rest from reference TRBV30 and TRBJ2-7, the complete variable domain is SQTIHQWPATLVQPVGSPLSLECTVEGTSNPNLYWYRQAAGRGLQLLFYSVGIGQISSEVPQNLSASRPQDRQFILSSKKLLLSDSGFYLCAWSARVEQYFGPGTRLTVT.

This clone was observed a single time. The rearrangement joins TRBV18 to TRBJ1-2; the match to TRBD1 covers 9 bases. The CDR3 consists of 14 residues. CDR1 is KGHSH and CDR2 is LQKENI in the germline V gene. V gave up 4 bases and J gave up 7 bases; unmatched junction bases: 7. CDR3 amino acids: CASSLDRGLFGYTF. CDR3 DNA: TGTGCCAGCTCACTAGACAGGGGGTTATTTGGCTACACCTTC.

This clone was counted only a few times. V is TRBV4-1 and J is TRBJ1-3; 9 positions match TRBD1. Germline CDR1 MGHRA, CDR2 YSYEKL. Unmatched junction bases numbered 12, after V lost 0 bases and J lost 3 bases. The CDR3 totals 19 residues. The CDR3 loop reads CASSQESSNRGLYGNTIYF. CDR3 nucleotides: TGCGCCAGCAGCCAAGAATCGTCGAACAGGGGGCTGTATGGAAACACCATATATTTT.

This chain links TRBV5-4 with TRBJ2-1, with D possibly being TRBD2 (6 bases). The CDR3 is made up of 15 amino acids. Germline values: CDR1 SGHNT, CDR2 YYREEE (reference sequence). The V gene lost 0 bases and the J gene lost 0 bases, with 7 bases spanning the gap. The CDR3, as DNA: TGTGCCAGCAGCTTGGACGGGAGCTCCTACAATGAGCAGTTCTTC. Protein product: CASSLDGSSYNEQFF.

The chain recombines TRBV11-3 with TRBJ1-1; TRBD1 aligns across 7 bases. CDR1 is SGHNT and CDR2 is YENEEA in the germline V gene. The CDR3 contains 12 residues. Trimming at V came to 2 bases and at J to 8 bases, leaving 2 bases not matched to a gene. The CDR3 loop is CASSLWGQEAFF. The CDR3 DNA is TGTGCCAGCAGCTTATGGGGACAGGAAGCTTTCTTT.

This clone was picked up one time. Sequence at one end of the junction differs from germline and may be a read error. V gene TRBV28 combines with J gene TRBJ2-5; weak D call: TRBD1 (6 bases). Germline CDR1 and CDR2: MDHEN and SYDVKM. The CDR3 runs to 15 residues. CDR3 DNA sequence: TGTGCCGGCAGACCAACAGGGTGGGCAAAAGAGACCCAGTACTTC. It yields the protein CAGRPTGWAKETQYF.

J is TRBJ1-2 and V is TRBV19; perhaps TRBD1 as D (5 bases). Deletions cut 6 bases from V and 5 bases from J, with 16 bases between. CDR3 length equals 14 residues. Germline CDR1 reads LNHDA; CDR2 reads SQIVND (reference sequence). DNA of the CDR3: TGTGCCAGTAGGGCCGACAGTATTGGGTATGGCTACACCTTC. This sequence encodes CASRADSIGYGYTF. The full variable domain, completed using reference TRBV19 and TRBJ1-2, is DGGITQSPKYLFRKEGQNVTLSCEQNLNHDAMYWYRQDPGQGLRLIYYSQIVNDFQKGDIAEGYSVSREKKESFPLTVTSAQKNPTAFYLCASRADSIGYGYTFGSGTRLTVV.

The chain carries TRBV10-1 and TRBJ2-7; 9 nucleotides match TRBD1. The CDR3 consists of 15 residues. Trimming took 0 bases from V and 6 from J; bases not matched to a gene: 6. Germline CDR1 reads WNHNN; CDR2 reads SYGVQD (reference sequence). CDR3 nucleotides: TGCGCCAGCAGTGAGTCCGGGACAGGGTCTGCCGAGCAGTACTTC. Encoded protein: CASSESGTGSAEQYF.

V and J are TRBV19 and TRBJ1-6; D not resolved. Trimming shortened V by 10 bases and J by 12 bases, and 22 bases separated the two germline ends. The CDR3 is made up of 14 amino acids. Germline V lookup: CDR1 LNHDA, CDR2 SQIVND (reference sequence). The CDR3 spells CATNSAGNRGPLHF. In DNA, the CDR3 is TGTGCCACCAACAGCGCGGGGAATCGAGGACCCCTCCACTTT. Using reference TRBV19 and TRBJ1-6 for the parts outside the CDR3, the full variable domain is DGGITQSPKYLFRKEGQNVTLSCEQNLNHDAMYWYRQDPGQGLRLIYYSQIVNDFQKGDIAEGYSVSREKKESFPLTVTSAQKNPTAFYLCATNSAGNRGPLHFGNGTRLTVT.

The genes are TRBV27 and TRBJ1-5; perhaps TRBD1 as D (5 bases). Germline CDR1 MNHEY, CDR2 SMNVEV (reference sequence). The CDR3 loop spans 15 amino acids. The ends were cut back, 6 bases at V and 4 bases at J, with 16 bases in the middle. CDR3 nucleotide sequence: TGTGCCAGCAGGCGGGACTCGTCTCAAAATCAGCCCCAGCATTTT. Amino acid sequence: CASRRDSSQNQPQHF.

The rearrangement joins TRBV7-8 to TRBJ2-5; D may be TRBD2 (6 bases). The germline V gene has CDR1 SGHVS and CDR2 FQNEAQ. V dropped 1 base and J dropped 4 bases, with 13 bases sitting between them. The CDR3 length is 15 residues. CDR3 nucleotide sequence: TGTGCCAGCAGCTTAGGGACAAGCGGGCGAGAGACCCAGTACTTC. It is translated as CASSLGTSGRETQYF.

The CDR3 sequence is CASSLGQTYNEQFF. Here the CDR3 DNA reads TGTGCCAGCAGCTTAGGACAAACCTACAATGAGCAGTTCTTC. This sequence joins TRBV7-2 and TRBJ2-1; no clear D gene. The CDR3 runs 14 residues. Germline-derived CDR1 and CDR2 are SGHTA and FQGNSA. V was shortened by 1 base and J by 2 bases, with 6 bases between the two germline ends.

This clone was detected a few times. J is TRBJ2-1 and V is TRBV6-1, with TRBD2 as a possible D gene (6 bases). This CDR3 has 15 residues. V was pared by 7 bases and J by 0 bases, with 13 bases between. Germline V gives CDR1 MNHNS, CDR2 SASEGT. DNA of the CDR3: TGTGCCAGCACTAGAGCGGGTAGCTCCTACAATGAGCAGTTCTTC. Translating it yields CASTRAGSSYNEQFF.

V and J are TRBV11-3 and TRBJ2-1; D is perhaps TRBD1 (5 bases). Deletions cut 4 bases from V and 0 bases from J, with 10 bases between. Germline V gene data show CDR1 as SGHNT and CDR2 as YENEEA. CDR3 length: 15 residues. CDR3 protein: CASSSPRASYNEQFF. As DNA, the CDR3 is TGTGCCAGCAGCTCCCCCAGGGCCTCCTACAATGAGCAGTTCTTC.

This CDR3 is CASSQGMAGAQETQYF. The CDR3 bases are TGTGCCAGCAGCCAAGGGATGGCGGGGGCCCAAGAGACCCAGTACTTC. The chain couples TRBV4-2 to TRBJ2-5; D possibly corresponds to TRBD2 (7 bases). The CDR3 covers 16 residues. V was clipped by 1 base and J by 1 base, with 13 bases between them. CDR1 is LGHNA, CDR2 YNFKEQ, per germline.

This clone showed up just once. The chain uses TRBV2 and TRBJ1-5, with a possible D match to TRBD1 (6 bases). V lost 3 bases and J 3 bases, leaving 9 bases between the germline ends. The V gene's germline CDR1 is SNHLY and CDR2 FYNNEI. The CDR3 consists of 14 residues. The CDR3 nucleotides read TGTGCCAGCAGTGAGGACAGCCCCAATCAGCCCCAGCATTTT. Protein product: CASSEDSPNQPQHF.

The rearrangement links TRBV4-1 to TRBJ2-2, with D perhaps matching TRBD2 (6 bases). The CDR3 extends over 15 amino acids. Looked up from germline, CDR1 is MGHRA and CDR2 is YSYEKL. Trimming shortened V by 3 bases and J by 6 bases, and 14 bases separated the two germline ends. CDR3 region: CASSQGGLTAGELFF. The CDR3 DNA sequence: TGCGCCAGCAGCCAGGGCGGACTAACGGCCGGGGAGCTGTTTTTT.

This clone has more than one count but fewer than ten. The gene calls are TRBV10-3 and TRBJ1-6, with 7 bases aligning to TRBD1. The CDR3 runs to 15 residues. J lost 6 bases, V lost 5 bases, and 7 bases had no gene match. Germline V CDR1 and CDR2: ENHRY, SYGVKD. CDR3 nucleotides: TGTGCCATCAGTCAGGAGACAGGGAGTAATTCACCCCTCCACTTT. This translates into CAISQETGSNSPLHF.

V usage is TRBV5-1 and J usage is TRBJ2-1; 8 bases align to TRBD1. V trimming: 5 bases; J trimming: 7 bases; junction bases outside the gene matches: 5. The CDR3 is 13 residues long. Germline V gene lookup returns CDR1 SGHRS and CDR2 YFSETQ. CDR3 amino acids: CASRDRADNEQFF. The CDR3, as DNA: TGCGCCAGCAGGGACAGGGCTGATAATGAGCAGTTCTTC.